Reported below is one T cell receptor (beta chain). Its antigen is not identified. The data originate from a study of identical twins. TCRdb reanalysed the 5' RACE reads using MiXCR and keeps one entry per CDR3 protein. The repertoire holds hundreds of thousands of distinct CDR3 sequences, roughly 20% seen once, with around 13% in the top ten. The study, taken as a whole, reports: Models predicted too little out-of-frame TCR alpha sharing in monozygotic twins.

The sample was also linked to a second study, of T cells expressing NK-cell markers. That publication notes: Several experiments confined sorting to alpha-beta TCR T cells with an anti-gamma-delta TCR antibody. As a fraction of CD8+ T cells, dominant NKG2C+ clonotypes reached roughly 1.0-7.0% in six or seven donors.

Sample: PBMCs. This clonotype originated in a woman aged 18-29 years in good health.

CDR3 bases: TGTGCCAGCACCCTAAGGGCGGAGGAGACCCAGTACTTC. This sequence encodes CASTLRAEETQYF. The rearrangement links TRBV7-2 to TRBJ2-5; D uncertain. CDR3 size: 13 residues. Trimming took off 7 bases at V and 5 bases at J, with 14 bases between the two ends. The V gene's germline CDR1 is SGHTA and CDR2 FQGNSA.